The rows below give T cell receptor beta chains drawn from one sample of a study of blood T cell repertoires in COVID-19. Sequenced by immunoSEQ multiplex PCR; TCRdb stores in-frame clones only, minus some. The table has about 380,000 clones, 88% seen once. The sequenced material came from PBMCs or T cells enriched from blood (not recorded which). These receptors all come from a woman under 30 who had recovered from COVID-19. CDR3s include the opening cysteine and the closing phenylalanine or tryptophan.

>TRBV11-2
CASSVSGGRLDTQYF
>TRBV7-2
CASSLSRYQETQYF
>TRBV4-1
CASSSGQNTEAFF
>TRBV27
CASSLSGRGYEQYF
>TRBV7-9
CASSARNTGELFF
>TRBV21-1
CASSKVRTVAFF
>TRBV29-1
CSVDSRGGPYGYTF
>TRBV3-1/TRBV3-2
CASSQESWASSYNEQFF
>TRBV29-1
CSVGTGGRNQPQHF
>TRBV21-1
CASSKLSDASSYNSPLHF
>TRBV15
CATSTHQNFNYGYTF
>TRBV3-1/TRBV3-2
CATTGTGGNEQFF
>TRBV7-9
CASSNLGTGAGDGYTF
>TRBV5-6
CASSRGRGDTEAFF
>TRBV19
CASTPTGANYNEQFF
>TRBV10-2
CASSEEAGGVKETQYF
>TRBV19
CASRTKALLGNTEAFF
>TRBV28
CASSSGGQGSNQPQHF
>TRBV5-4
CASSPDRNYGYTF
>TRBV27
CASSFEPPGQGNTGELFF
>TRBV2
CASSEGTTFEAFF
>TRBV6-5
CASSTQGNEQFF
>TRBV4-2
CASSQDWRDRVNGYTF
>TRBV9
CASSPGPGELFF
>TRBV18
CASSLLPGYEQYF
>TRBV4-2
CASSHGKGVDYSNQPQHF
>TRBV19
CASSLPQAVGQGNTEAFF
>TRBV12-5
CASGLAGSGELFF
>TRBV7-8
CASTGGTRNYGYTF
>TRBV19
CASKGTGGQSTDTQYF
>TRBV21-1
CASSPRDTDTQYF
>TRBV7-9
CASSLEAAVTTRGFF
>TRBV6-5
CASSYAGEGSHEQYF
>TRBV18
CASSPLSSTDTQYF
>TRBV12-3/TRBV12-4
CASSTWANTEAFF
>TRBV12-3/TRBV12-4
CASSPRGTGELFF
>TRBV19
CASSRQGPREKLFF
>TRBV6-5
CASRPPGGALYEQYF
>TRBV6-4
CASSDAGTDSYEQYF
>TRBV2
CASSLDRAVKAFF
>TRBV19
CASSIEGITDTQYF
>TRBV7-2
CASSPTSGSPLEQFF
>TRBV7-6
CASSLATGATSTDTQYF
>TRBV5-1
CASSLETGSKNIQYF
>TRBV6-1
CASSVWISGATDTQYF